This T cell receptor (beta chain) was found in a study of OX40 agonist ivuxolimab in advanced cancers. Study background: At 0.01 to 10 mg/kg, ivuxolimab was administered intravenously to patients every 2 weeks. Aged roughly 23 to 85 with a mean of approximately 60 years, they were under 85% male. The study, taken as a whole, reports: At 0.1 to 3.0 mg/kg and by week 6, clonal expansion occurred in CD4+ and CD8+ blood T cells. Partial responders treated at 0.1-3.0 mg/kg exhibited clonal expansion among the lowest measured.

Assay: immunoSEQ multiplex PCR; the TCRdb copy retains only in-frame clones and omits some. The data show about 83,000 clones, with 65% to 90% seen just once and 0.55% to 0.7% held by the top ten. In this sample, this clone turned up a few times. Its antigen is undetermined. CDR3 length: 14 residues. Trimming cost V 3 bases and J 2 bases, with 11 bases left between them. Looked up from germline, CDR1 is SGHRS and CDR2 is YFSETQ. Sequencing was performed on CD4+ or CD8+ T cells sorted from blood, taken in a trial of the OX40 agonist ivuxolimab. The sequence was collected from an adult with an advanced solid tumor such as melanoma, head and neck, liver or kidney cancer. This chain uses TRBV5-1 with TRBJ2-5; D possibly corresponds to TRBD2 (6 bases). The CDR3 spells CASSSTSGQETQYF. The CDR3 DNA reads TGCGCCAGCAGCTCGACTAGTGGGCAAGAGACCCAGTACTTC.